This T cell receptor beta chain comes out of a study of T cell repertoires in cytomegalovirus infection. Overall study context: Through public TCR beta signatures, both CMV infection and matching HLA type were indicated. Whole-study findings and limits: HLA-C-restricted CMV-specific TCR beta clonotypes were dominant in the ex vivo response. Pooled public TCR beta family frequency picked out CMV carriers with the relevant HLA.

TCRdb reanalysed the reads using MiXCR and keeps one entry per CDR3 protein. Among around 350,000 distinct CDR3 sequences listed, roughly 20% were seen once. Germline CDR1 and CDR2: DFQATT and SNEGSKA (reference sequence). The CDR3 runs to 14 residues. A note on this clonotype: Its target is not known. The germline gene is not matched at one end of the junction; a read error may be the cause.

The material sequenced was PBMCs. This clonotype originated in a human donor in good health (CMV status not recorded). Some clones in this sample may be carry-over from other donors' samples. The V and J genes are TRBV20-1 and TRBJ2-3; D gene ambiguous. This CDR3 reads CSARVLWGTDTQYF. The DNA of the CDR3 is TGCAGTGCGAGAGTTCTGTGGGGCACAGATACGCAGTATTTT.